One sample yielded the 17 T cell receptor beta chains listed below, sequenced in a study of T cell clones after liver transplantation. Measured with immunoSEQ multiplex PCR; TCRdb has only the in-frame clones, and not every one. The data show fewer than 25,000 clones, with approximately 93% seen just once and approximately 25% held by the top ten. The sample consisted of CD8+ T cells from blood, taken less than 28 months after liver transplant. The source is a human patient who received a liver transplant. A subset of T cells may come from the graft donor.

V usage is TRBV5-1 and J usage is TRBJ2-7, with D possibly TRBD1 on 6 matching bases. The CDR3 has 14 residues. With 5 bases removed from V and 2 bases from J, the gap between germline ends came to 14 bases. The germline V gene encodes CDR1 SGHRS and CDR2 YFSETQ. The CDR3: CASSTDRYPYEQYF. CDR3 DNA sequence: TGCGCCAGCAGTACTGACAGGTATCCCTACGAGCAGTACTTC.

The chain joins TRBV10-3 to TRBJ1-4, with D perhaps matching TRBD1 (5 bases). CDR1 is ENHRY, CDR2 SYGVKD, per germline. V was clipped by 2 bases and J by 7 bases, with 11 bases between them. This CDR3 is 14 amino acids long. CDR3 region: CAISEDGTGEKLFF. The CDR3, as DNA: TGTGCCATCAGTGAGGACGGGACGGGTGAAAAACTGTTTTTT.

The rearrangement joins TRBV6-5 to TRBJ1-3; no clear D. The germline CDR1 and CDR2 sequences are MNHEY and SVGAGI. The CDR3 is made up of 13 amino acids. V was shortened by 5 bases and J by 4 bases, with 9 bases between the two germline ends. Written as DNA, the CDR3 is TGTGCCAGCAGTCCGGACTTAGGAAACACCATATATTTT. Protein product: CASSPDLGNTIYF.

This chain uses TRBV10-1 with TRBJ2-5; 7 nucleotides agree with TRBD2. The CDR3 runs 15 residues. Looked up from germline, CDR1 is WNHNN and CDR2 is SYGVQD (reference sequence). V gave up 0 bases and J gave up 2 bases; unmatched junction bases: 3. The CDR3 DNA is TGCGCCAGCAGTGAGTCGTGGGGGGGTCAAGAGACCCAGTACTTC. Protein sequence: CASSESWGGQETQYF.

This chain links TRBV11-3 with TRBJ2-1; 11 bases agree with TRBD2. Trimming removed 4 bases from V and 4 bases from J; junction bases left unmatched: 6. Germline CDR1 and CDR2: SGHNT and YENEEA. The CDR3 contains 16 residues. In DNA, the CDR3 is TGTGCCAGCAGCTCCCGACTAGCGGGAAGTTACAATGAGCAGTTCTTC. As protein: CASSSRLAGSYNEQFF.

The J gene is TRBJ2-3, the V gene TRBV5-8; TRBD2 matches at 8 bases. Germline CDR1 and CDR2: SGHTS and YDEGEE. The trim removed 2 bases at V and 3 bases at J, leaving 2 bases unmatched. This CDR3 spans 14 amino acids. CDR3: CASSFGTSTDTQYF. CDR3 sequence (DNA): TGTGCCAGCAGCTTCGGGACTAGTACAGATACGCAGTATTTT.

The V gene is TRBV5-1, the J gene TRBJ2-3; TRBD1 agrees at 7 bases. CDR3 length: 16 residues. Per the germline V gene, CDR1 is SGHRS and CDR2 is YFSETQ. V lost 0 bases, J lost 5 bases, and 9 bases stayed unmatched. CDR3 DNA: TGCGCCAGCAGCTTGGTCGAGGGGGCGCCTGGAGATACGCAGTATTTT. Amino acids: CASSLVEGAPGDTQYF.

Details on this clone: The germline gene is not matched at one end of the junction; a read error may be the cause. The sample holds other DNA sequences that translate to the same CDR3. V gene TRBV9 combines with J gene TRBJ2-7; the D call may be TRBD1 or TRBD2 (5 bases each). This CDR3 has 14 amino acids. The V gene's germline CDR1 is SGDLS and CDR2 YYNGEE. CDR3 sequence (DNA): TGTGCCAGCAGCGTAGGGCAGGGACCCTACGAGCAATACTTC. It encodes CASSVGQGPYEQYF. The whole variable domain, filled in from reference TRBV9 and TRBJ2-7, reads DSGVTQTPKHLITATGQRVTLRCSPRSGDLSVYWYQQSLDQGLQFLIQYYNGEERAKGNILERFSAQQFPDLHSELNLSSLELGDSALYFCASSVGQGPYEQYFGPGTRLTVT.

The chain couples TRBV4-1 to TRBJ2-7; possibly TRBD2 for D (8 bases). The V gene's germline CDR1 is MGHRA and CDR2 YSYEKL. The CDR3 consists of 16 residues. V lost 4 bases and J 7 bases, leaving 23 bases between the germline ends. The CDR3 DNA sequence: TGCGCCAGCAGCCCGCCAGGGGGAGCGGGAGTGGGGGAGCAGTACTTC. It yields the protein CASSPPGGAGVGEQYF.

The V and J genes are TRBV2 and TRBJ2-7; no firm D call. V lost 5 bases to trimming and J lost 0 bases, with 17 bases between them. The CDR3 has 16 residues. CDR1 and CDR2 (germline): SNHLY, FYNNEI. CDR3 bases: TGTGCCAGCAGTTTGTGGACCGCAGCTAGCTCCTACGAGCAGTACTTC. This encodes CASSLWTAASSYEQYF.

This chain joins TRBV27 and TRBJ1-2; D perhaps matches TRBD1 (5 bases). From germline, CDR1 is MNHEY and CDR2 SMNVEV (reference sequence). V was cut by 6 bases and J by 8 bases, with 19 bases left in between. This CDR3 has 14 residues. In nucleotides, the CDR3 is TGTGCCAGCAGCCCCGGGGGAGGGGATAGGGGCTACACCTTC. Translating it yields CASSPGGGDRGYTF.

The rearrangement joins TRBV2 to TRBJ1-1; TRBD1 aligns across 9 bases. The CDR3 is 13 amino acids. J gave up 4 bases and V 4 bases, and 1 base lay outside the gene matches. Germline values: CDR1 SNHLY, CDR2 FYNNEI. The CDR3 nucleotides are TGTGCCAGCAGTGGGGACAGGGCCACTGAAGCTTTCTTT. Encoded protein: CASSGDRATEAFF. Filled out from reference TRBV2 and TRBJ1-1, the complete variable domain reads EPEVTQTPSHQVTQMGQEVILRCVPISNHLYFYWYRQILGQKVEFLVSFYNNEISEKSEIFDDQFSVERPDGSNFTLKIRSTKLEDSAMYFCASSGDRATEAFFGQGTRLTVV.

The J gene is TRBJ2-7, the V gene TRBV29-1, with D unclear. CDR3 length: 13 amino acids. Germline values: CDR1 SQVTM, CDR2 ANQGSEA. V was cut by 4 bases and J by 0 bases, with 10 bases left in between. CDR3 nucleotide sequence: TGCAGCGTTGTTCCGACGAGCTCCTACGAGCAGTACTTC. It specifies CSVVPTSSYEQYF.

The CDR3 spells CAISEYVTSGRVGDNEQFF. In DNA form, the CDR3 reads TGTGCCATCAGTGAGTACGTGACTAGCGGGAGAGTTGGGGACAATGAGCAGTTCTTC. V usage is TRBV10-3 and J usage is TRBJ2-1; 12 positions agree with TRBD2. V lost 1 base and J lost 5; bases outside the gene matches: 12. CDR3 length: 19 residues. CDR1 is ENHRY, CDR2 SYGVKD, per germline.

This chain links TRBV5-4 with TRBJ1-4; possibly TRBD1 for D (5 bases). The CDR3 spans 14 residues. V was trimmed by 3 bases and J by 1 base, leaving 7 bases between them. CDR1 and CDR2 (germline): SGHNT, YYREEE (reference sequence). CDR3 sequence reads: CASSWGGTNEKLFF. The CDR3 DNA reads TGTGCCAGCAGCTGGGGGGGAACTAATGAAAAACTGTTTTTT.

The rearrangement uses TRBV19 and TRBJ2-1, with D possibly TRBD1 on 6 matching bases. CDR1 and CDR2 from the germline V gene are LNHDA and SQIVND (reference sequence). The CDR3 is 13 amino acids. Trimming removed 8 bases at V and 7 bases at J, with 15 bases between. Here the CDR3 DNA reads TGTGCCAGTTCACTCCAGAGGGGGAATGAGCAGTTCTTC. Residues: CASSLQRGNEQFF.

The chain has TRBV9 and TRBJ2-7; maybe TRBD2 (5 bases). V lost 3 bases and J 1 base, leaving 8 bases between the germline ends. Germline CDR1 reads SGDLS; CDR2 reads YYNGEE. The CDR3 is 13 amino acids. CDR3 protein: CASSEGGSYEQYF. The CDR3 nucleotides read TGTGCCAGCAGCGAAGGAGGATCCTACGAGCAGTACTTC.